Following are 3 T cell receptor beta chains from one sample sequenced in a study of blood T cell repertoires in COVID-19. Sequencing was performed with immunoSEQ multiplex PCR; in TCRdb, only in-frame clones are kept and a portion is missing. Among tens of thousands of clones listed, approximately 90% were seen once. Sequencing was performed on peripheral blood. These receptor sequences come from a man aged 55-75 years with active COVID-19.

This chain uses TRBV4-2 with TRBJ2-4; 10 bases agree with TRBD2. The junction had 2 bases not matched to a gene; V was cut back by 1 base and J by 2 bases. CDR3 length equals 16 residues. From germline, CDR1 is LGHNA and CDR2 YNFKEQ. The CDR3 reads CASSQVSGGSKNIQYF. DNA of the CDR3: TGTGCCAGCAGCCAAGTTAGCGGGGGGTCCAAAAACATTCAGTACTTC.

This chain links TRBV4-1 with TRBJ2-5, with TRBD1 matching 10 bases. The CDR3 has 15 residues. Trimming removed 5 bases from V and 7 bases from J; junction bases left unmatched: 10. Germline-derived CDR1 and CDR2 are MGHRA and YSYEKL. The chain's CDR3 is CASSNPLRTGGTQYF. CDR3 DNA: TGCGCCAGCAGCAATCCGCTGCGGACAGGGGGGACCCAGTACTTC.

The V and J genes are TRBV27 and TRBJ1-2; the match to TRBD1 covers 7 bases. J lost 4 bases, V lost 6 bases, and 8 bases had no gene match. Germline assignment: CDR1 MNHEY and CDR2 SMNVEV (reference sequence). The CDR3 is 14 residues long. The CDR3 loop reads CASSLAGTVYGYTF. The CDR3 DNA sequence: TGTGCCAGCAGCCTAGCCGGGACAGTCTATGGCTACACCTTC.